The TCR beta chain under discussion was sequenced for a study of T cells after yellow fever vaccination (dated by TCRdb to between 2017 and 2020). With regard to the full study: The SMART-Seq v4 Ultra Low Input RNA kit was used to prepare libraries from fractions with low cell numbers. Blood was drawn at multiple timepoints before and after primary and secondary immunization, with bulk PBMC replicates and cell subsets isolated. Two healthy male donors made up the cohort, one aged 18 to 29 years and the other aged 30 to 39 years. To follow T-cell clones before and after both primary and booster YFV17D yellow fever vaccination, bulk TCR alpha and beta repertoires underwent longitudinal sequencing. Findings and caveats that apply to the study as a whole: Because only a couple of donors were included in the study, the extent to which the findings can be generalized is limited. The secondary T-cell response was weaker than the primary response but faster, peaking on day 5 instead of day 15. A small share of clonotypes was detected in both CD4 and CD8 compartments, with the overlap likely arising from convergent recombination. Because abundant contaminating clonotypes from the bulk population could be contained in FACS-sorted repertoires, computational filtering was required. After the booster, most clones that had expanded after primary vaccination were detected again (roughly 95% of CD4 and more than 80% of CD8), suggesting broad maintenance of memory.

The cysteine opens and the phenylalanine closes a CDR3 of 17 amino acids. The CDR3 DNA has 51 bases and is translated from base 1. Trimmed from V: 6 bases; trimmed from J: 6 bases; junction bases lacking a gene match: 16. The germline V gene yields SGHVS for CDR1 and FQNEAQ for CDR2. TCR cDNA was made using 5'RACE template switching, a step that added a universal primer site and unique molecular identifiers. cDNA synthesis was primed from both the TCR alpha and TCR beta constant segments. Library amplification used two PCR steps, and the second PCR step added sample barcodes and sequencing adapters. Sequencing of libraries was performed on Illumina HiSeq 2500 (2x100 bp) or NovaSeq (2x150 bp). Per the original workflow: Demultiplexing of reads and collapsing into UMI consensus sequences were performed with MIGEC, and V(D)J alignment was carried out with MiXCR. Clonotypes responding to the vaccine were identified with edgeR on replicate PBMC samples, with the criteria of FDR below 0.01 and a log2 fold change above 5 up to day 15. CD4 or CD8 identity was assigned to each bulk clonotype according to whether the clonotype was present at higher abundance in the sequenced CD4 repertoire or the sequenced CD8 repertoire. TCRdb trimmed the raw reads at Q25, called clones with MiXCR and kept productive beta chains. Rows matching on CDR3 protein sequence are summarized as one entry with the most common DNA and genes. Clone size and V and J calls follow TCRdb, not the original study. This sample holds about 360,000 distinct CDR3 sequences; around 6.4% were observed only once. The ten top clones hold 14% to 15% of the sample.

Per the publication, the treatment or condition label means: live attenuated yellow fever vaccine strain. At each blood-draw timepoint, two biological replicates of bulk PBMCs were obtained. A standard Ficoll-Paque protocol was used to isolate PBMCs from peripheral blood. RNA was extracted with TriZol from bulk PBMCs, CD4 and CD8 fractions, and dextramer-positive and dextramer-negative fractions. Regarding this clonotype: The specificity of this receptor is unknown. No qualities accompany the bases; no much larger clone lies one base away.

The sample was PBMCs, taken 5 days after the yellow fever booster vaccination. The rearranged segments are TRBV7-8 and TRBJ2-3, with 9 bases aligning to TRBD2. The receptor was isolated from a man in his thirties or forties who received the YFV17D yellow fever vaccine. The DNA sequence is TGTGCCAGCAGACAGGGGAGGGCGGGAGGGCCGAGGGATACGCAGTATTTT. Its protein reads: CASRQGRAGGPRDTQYF. The CDR3, completed at both ends by the reference TRBV7-8 and TRBJ2-3 genes, gives the full variable domain GAGVSQSPRYKVAKRGQDVALRCDPISGHVSLFWYQQALGQGPEFLTYFQNEAQLDKSGLPSDRFFAERPEGSVSTLKIQRTQQEDSAVYLCASRQGRAGGPRDTQYFGPGTRLTVL.